This record looks at one T cell receptor (beta chain) sequence and its context. V dropped 4 bases and J dropped 5 bases, with 9 bases sitting between them. The CDR3 is 13 residues long. Germline CDR1 and CDR2: SNHLY and FYNNEI. The data originate from a study of cytomegalovirus exposure and HLA in healthy donors. Primers for the PCR totalled 60 Vbeta and 13 Jbeta. Generated by immunoSEQ multiplex PCR, the TCRdb table keeps only in-frame clones and is missing some. The sample consists of roughly 150,000 clones, more than 60% of them appearing once. The rearrangement uses TRBV2 and TRBJ2-1; D is unclear. The receptor comes from a man aged 40-49 years in good health and CMV-seropositive. The specimen sequenced was PBMCs. The CDR3 protein is CASSGAYNNEQFF. The CDR3 DNA reads as TGTGCCAGCAGTGGGGCTTATAACAATGAGCAGTTCTTC.